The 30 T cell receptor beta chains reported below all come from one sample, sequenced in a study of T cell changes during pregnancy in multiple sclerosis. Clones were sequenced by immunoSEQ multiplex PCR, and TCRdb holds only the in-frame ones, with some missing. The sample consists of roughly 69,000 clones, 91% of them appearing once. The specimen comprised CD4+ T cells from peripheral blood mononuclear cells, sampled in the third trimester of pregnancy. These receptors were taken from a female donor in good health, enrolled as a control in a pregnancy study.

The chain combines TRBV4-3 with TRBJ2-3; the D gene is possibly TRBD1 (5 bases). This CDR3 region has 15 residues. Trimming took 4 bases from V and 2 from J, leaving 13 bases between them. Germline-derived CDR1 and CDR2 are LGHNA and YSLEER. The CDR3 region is CASSPGHGNTDTQYF. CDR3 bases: TGCGCCAGCAGCCCCGGACACGGAAACACAGATACGCAGTATTTT.

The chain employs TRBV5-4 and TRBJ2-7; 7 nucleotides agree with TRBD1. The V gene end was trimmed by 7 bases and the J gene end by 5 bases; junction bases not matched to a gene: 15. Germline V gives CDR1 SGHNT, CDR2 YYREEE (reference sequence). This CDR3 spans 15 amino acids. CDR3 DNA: TGTGCCAGCGGACCAATAGACAGGGTCCTTCACGAGCAGTACTTC. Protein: CASGPIDRVLHEQYF.

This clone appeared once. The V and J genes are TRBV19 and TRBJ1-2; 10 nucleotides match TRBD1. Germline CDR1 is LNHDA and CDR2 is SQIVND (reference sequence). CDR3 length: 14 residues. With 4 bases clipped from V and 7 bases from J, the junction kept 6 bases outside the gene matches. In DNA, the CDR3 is TGTGCCAGTAGTACGGCCGGGACAGGGGTTGGCTACACCTTC. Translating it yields CASSTAGTGVGYTF.

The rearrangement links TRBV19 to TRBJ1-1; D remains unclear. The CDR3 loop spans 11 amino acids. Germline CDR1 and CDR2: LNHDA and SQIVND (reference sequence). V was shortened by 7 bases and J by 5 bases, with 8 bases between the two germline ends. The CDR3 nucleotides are TGTGCCAGTATTAGAGTTACTGAAGCTTTCTTT. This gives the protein CASIRVTEAFF. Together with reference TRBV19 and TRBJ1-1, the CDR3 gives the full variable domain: DGGITQSPKYLFRKEGQNVTLSCEQNLNHDAMYWYRQDPGQGLRLIYYSQIVNDFQKGDIAEGYSVSREKKESFPLTVTSAQKNPTAFYLCASIRVTEAFFGQGTRLTVV.

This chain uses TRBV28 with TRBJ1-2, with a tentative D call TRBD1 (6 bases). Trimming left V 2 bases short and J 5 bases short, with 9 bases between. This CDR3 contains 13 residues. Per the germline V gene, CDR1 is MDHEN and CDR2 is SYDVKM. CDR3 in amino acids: CASSLRTAYGYTF. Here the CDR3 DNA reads TGTGCCAGCAGTTTACGGACAGCGTATGGCTACACCTTC.

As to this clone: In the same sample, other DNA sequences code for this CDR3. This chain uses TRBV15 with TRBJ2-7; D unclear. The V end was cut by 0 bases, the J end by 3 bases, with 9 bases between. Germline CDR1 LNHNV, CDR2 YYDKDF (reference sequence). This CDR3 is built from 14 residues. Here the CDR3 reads CATSRDRSSYEQYF. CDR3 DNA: TGTGCCACCAGCAGAGACAGGTCAAGCTACGAGCAGTACTTC. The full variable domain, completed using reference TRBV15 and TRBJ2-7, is DAMVIQNPRYQVTQFGKPVTLSCSQTLNHNVMYWYQQKSSQAPKLLFHYYDKDFNNEADTPDNFQSRRPNTSFCFLDIRSPGLGDTAMYLCATSRDRSSYEQYFGPGTRLTVT.

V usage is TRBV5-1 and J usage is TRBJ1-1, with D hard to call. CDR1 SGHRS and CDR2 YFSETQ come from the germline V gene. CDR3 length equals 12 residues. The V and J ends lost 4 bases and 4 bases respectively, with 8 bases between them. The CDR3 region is CASSPSGTEAFF. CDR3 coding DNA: TGCGCCAGCAGCCCGAGCGGCACTGAAGCTTTCTTT. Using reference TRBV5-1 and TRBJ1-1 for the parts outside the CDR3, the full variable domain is KAGVTQTPRYLIKTRGQQVTLSCSPISGHRSVSWYQQTPGQGLQFLFEYFSETQRNKGNFPGRFSGRQFSNSRSEMNVSTLELGDSALYLCASSPSGTEAFFGQGTRLTVV.

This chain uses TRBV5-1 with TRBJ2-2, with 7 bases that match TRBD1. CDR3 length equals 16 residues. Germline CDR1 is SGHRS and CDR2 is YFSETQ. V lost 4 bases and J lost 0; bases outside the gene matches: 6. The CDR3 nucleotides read TGCGCCAGCAGCATCACGGGACAGACGAACACCGGGGAGCTGTTTTTT. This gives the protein CASSITGQTNTGELFF.

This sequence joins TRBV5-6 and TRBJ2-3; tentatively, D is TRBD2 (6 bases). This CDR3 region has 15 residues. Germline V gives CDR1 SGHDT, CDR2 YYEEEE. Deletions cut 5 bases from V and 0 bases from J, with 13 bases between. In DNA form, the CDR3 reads TGTGCCAGCAGACGGGACTTCCCCAGCACAGATACGCAGTATTTT. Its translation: CASRRDFPSTDTQYF.

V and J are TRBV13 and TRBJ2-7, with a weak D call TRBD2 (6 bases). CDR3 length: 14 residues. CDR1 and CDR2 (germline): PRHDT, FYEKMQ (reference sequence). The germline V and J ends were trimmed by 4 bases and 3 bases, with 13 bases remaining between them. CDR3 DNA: TGTGCCAGCAGCTCCGGGGACTCCTACTACGAGCAGTACTTC. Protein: CASSSGDSYYEQYF.

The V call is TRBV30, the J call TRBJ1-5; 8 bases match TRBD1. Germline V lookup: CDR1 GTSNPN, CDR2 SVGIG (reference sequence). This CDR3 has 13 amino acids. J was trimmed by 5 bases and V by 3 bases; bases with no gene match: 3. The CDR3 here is CAWSGTGDQPQHF. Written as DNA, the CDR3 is TGTGCCTGGAGCGGGACAGGAGATCAGCCCCAGCATTTT.

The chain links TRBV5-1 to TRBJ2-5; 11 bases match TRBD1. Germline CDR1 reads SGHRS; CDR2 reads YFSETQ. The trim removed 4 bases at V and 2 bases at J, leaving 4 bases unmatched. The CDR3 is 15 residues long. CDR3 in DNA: TGCGCCAGCAGCACTGGGACAGGGGGACAAGAGACCCAGTACTTC. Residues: CASSTGTGGQETQYF.

CDR3 in amino acids: CASSSRGGVFEQYF. The CDR3 DNA is TGTGCCAGCAGCAGCCGAGGGGGCGTTTTTGAGCAGTACTTC. J is TRBJ2-7 and V is TRBV5-6; 7 bases fit TRBD1. The CDR3 consists of 14 residues. Per the germline V gene, CDR1 is SGHDT and CDR2 is YYEEEE. Trimming cost V 4 bases and J 7 bases; bases outside gene matches: 11.

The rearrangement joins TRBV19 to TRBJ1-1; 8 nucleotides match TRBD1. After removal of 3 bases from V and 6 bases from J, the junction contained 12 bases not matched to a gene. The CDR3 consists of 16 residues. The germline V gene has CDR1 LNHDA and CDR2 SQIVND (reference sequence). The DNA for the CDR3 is TGTGCCAGTAGTATGCCCCTCCGGACAGGGCTGGCTGAAGCTTTCTTT. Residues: CASSMPLRTGLAEAFF.

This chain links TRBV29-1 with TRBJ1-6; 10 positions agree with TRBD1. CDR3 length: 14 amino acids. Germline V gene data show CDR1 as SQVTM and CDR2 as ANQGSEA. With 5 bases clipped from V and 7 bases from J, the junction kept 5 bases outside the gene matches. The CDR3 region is CSVRDRGGNSPLHF. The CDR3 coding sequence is TGCAGCGTTAGGGACAGGGGAGGGAATTCACCCCTCCACTTT.

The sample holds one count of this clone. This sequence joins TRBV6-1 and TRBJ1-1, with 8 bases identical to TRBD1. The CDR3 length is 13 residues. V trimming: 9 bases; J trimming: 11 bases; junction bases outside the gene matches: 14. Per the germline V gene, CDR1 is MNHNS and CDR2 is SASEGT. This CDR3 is CASGTGILGTAFF. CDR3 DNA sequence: TGTGCCAGTGGGACAGGTATATTAGGGACGGCTTTCTTT.

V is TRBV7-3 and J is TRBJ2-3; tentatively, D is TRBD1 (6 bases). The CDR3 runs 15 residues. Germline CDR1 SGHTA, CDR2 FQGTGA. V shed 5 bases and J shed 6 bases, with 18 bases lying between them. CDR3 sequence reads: CASSGTPGQLDTQYF. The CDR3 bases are TGTGCCAGCAGCGGAACCCCCGGACAGCTGGATACGCAGTATTTT.

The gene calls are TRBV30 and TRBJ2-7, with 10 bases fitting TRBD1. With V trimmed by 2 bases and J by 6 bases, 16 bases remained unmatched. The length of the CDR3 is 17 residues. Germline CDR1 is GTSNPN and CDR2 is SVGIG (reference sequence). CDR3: CAWSTALTGTGDREQYF. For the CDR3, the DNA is TGTGCCTGGAGTACCGCCCTCACCGGGACAGGGGATCGCGAGCAGTACTTC.

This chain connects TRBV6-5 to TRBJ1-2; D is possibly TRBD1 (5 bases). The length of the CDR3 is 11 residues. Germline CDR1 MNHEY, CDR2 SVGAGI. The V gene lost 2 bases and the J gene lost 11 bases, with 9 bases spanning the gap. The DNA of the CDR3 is TGTGCCAGCAGTTACCGGGGGGGTTACACCTTC. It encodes CASSYRGGYTF.

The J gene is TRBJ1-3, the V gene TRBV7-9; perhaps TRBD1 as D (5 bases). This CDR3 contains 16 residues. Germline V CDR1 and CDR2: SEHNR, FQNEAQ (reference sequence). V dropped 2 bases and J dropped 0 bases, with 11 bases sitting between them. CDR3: CASSLQGPLSGNTIYF. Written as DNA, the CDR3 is TGTGCCAGCAGCTTACAGGGTCCCCTCTCTGGAAACACCATATATTTT.

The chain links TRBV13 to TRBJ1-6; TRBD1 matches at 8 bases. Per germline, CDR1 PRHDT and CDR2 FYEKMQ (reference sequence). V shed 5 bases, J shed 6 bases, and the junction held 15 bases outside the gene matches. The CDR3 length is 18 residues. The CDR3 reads CASSVRQGMLKGNSPLHF. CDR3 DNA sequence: TGTGCCAGCAGCGTTAGACAGGGGATGTTGAAGGGTAATTCACCCCTCCACTTT.

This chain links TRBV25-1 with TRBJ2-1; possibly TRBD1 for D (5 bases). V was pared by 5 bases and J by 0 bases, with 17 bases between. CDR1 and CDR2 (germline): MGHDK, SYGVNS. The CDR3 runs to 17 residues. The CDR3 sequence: CASSPLVDTYSYNEQFF. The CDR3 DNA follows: TGTGCCAGCAGTCCGTTGGTGGACACCTACTCCTACAATGAGCAGTTCTTC.

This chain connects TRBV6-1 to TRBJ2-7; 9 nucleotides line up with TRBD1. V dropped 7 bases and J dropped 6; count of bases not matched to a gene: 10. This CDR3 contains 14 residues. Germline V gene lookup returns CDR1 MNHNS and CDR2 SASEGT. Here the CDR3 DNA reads TGTGCCAGCACCCAAACAAGACAGGGGGGCGAGCAGTACTTC. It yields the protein CASTQTRQGGEQYF.

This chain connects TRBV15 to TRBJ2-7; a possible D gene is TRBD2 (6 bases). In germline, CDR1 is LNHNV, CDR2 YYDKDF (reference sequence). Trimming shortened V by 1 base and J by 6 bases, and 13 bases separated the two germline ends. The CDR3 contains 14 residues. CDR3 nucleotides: TGTGCCACCAGCAGAGCGAGTGTGGGGGGCGAGCAGTACTTC. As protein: CATSRASVGGEQYF.

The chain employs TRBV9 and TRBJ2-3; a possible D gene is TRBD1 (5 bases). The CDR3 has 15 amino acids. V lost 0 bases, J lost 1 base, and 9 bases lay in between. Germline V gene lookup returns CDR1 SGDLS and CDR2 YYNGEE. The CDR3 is CASSVVEGGTDTQYF. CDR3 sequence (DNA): TGTGCCAGCAGCGTAGTAGAAGGGGGCACAGATACGCAGTATTTT.

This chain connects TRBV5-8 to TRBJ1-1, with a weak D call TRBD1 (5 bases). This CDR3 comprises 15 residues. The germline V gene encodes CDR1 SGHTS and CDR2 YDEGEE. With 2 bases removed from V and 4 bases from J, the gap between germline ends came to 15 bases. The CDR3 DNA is TGTGCCAGCAGCTTTCCTCTTCCGGGGGGCACTGAAGCTTTCTTT. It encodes CASSFPLPGGTEAFF.

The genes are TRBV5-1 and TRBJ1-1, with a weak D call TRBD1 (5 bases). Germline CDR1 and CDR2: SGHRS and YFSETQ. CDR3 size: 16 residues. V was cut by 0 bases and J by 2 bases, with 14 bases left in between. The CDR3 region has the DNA TGCGCCAGCAGCTTGGCCGGTGGGCAGGGCAACACTGAAGCTTTCTTT. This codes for CASSLAGGQGNTEAFF.

The CDR3 sequence: CASSQEVSGPQHF. The CDR3, as DNA: TGCGCCAGCAGCCAAGAAGTCAGCGGGCCCCAGCATTTT. The chain carries TRBV4-3 and TRBJ1-5; no clear D. From germline, CDR1 is LGHNA and CDR2 YSLEER. V lost 0 bases and J 9 bases, leaving 9 bases between the germline ends. CDR3 size: 13 residues.

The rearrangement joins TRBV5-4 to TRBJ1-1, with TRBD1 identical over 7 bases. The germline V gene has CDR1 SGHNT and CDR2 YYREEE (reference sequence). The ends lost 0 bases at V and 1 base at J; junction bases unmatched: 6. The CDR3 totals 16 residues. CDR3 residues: CASSLDSGTANTEAFF. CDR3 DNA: TGTGCCAGCAGCTTGGATTCCGGGACAGCGAACACTGAAGCTTTCTTT.

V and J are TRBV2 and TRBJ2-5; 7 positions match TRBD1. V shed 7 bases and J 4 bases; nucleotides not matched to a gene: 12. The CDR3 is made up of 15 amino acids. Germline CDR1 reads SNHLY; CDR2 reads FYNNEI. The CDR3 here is CASTRLRGGGETQYF. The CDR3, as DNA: TGTGCCAGCACCAGACTGAGAGGGGGCGGAGAGACCCAGTACTTC. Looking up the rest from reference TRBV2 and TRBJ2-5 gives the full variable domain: EPEVTQTPSHQVTQMGQEVILRCVPISNHLYFYWYRQILGQKVEFLVSFYNNEISEKSEIFDDQFSVERPDGSNFTLKIRSTKLEDSAMYFCASTRLRGGGETQYFGPGTRLLVL.